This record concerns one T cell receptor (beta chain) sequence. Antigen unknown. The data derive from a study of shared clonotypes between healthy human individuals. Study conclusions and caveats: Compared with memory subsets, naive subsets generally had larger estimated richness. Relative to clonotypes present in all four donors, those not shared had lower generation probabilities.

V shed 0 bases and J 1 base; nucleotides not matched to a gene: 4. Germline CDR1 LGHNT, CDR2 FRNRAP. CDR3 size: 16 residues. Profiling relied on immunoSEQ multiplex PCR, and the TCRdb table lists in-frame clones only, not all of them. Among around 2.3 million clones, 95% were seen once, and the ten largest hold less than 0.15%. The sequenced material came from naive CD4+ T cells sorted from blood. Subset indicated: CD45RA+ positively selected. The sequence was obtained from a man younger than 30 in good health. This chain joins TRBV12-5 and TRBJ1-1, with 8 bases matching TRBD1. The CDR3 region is CASGLVGQGWNTEAFF. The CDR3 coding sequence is TGTGCTAGTGGTTTGGTCGGACAGGGTTGGAACACTGAAGCTTTCTTT.